The clone carrying this TCR beta chain was found once. Its ends do not fully match the called genes, so a read error is possible. The sample comes from a study of control samples from healthy donors and cancer patients. TCRdb's copy holds only in-frame clones and misses some; the assay was immunoSEQ multiplex PCR. The table shows about 84,000 clones, with 91% occurring only once. The CDR3 extends over 11 amino acids. The germline V gene has CDR1 LNHDA and CDR2 SQIVND (reference sequence). V is TRBV19 and J is TRBJ2-5; D is possibly TRBD2 (6 bases). Sample: blood. The origin of this receptor is a man aged 50 to 59 in good health. The CDR3 protein is CASRIGGAQYF. CDR3 DNA sequence: TGTGCCAGTAGAATAGGCGGGGCCCAGTACTTC.